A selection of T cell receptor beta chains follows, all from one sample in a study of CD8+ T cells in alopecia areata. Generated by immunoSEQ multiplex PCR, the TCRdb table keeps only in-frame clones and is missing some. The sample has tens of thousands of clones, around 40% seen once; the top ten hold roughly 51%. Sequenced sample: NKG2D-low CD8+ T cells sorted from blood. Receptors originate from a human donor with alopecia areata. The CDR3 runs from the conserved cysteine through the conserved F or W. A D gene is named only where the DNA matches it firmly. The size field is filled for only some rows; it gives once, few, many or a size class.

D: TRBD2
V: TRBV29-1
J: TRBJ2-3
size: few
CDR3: CSVGLAGVFSDTQYF
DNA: TGCAGCGTCGGACTAGCGGGAGTTTTTTCAGATACGCAGTATTTT

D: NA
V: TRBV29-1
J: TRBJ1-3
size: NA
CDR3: CSVEDPDTSSGNTIYF
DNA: TGCAGCGTTGAAGATCCCGATACTAGCTCTGGAAACACCATATATTTT

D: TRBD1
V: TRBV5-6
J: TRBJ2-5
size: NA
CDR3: CASSLGQGAETQYF
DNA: TGTGCCAGCAGTCTTGGGCAGGGGGCAGAGACCCAGTACTTC

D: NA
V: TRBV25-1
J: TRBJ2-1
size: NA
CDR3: CASSEWRSVSEQFF
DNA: TGTGCCAGCAGTGAATGGAGATCGGTTAGTGAGCAGTTCTTC

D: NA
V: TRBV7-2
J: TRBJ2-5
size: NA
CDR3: CASSPPLSYYLYF
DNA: TGTGCCAGCAGCCCACCCCTGTCCTACTACTTGTACTTC

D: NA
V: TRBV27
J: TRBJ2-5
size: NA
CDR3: CASSLRARGRETQYF
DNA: TGTGCCAGCAGTTTAAGAGCCAGGGGAAGGGAGACCCAGTACTTC

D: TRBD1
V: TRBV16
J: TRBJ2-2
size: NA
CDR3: CASSPRQGRTGELFF
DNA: TGTGCCAGCAGCCCTCGACAGGGACGGACCGGGGAGCTGTTTTTT

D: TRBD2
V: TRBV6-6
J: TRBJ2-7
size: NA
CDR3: CASSGGRSYEQYF
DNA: TGTGCCAGCAGCGGCGGGAGGTCCTACGAGCAGTACTTC

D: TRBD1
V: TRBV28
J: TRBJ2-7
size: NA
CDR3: CASRTMTGSAYEQYF
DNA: TGTGCCAGCAGAACCATGACAGGGTCCGCCTACGAGCAGTACTTC

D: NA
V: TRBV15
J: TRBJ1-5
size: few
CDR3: CATSGESYSNQPQHF
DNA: TGTGCCACCAGTGGGGAGAGTTATAGCAATCAGCCCCAGCATTTT

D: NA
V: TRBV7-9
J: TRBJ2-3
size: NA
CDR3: CASSRILGYTDTQYF
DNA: TGTGCCAGCAGCCGTATCCTCGGGTACACAGATACGCAGTATTTT

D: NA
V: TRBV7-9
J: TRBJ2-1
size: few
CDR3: CASSSQARVISYNEQFF
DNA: TGTGCCAGCAGCTCCCAGGCAAGAGTTATCTCCTACAATGAGCAGTTCTTC

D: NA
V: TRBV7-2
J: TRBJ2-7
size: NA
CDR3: CASSLGAYEQYF
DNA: TGTGCCAGCAGCTTAGGGGCCTACGAGCAGTACTTC

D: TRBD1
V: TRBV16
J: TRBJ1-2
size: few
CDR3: CASSQPGQGEGYTF
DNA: TGTGCCAGCAGCCAACCCGGACAGGGGGAAGGCTACACCTTC

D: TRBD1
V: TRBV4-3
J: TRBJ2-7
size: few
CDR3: CASSHSGTGGHYEQYF
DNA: TGCGCCAGCAGCCATTCCGGGACAGGGGGCCACTACGAGCAGTACTTC

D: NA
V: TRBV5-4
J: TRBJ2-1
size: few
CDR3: CASSFWGDEQFF
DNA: TGTGCCAGCAGCTTCTGGGGCGATGAGCAGTTCTTC

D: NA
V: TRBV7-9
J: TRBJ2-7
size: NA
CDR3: CASSKTNEQYF
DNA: TGTGCCAGCAGCAAGACCAACGAGCAGTACTTC

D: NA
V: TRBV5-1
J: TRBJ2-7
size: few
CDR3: CASSLVMDNSYEQYF
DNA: TGCGCCAGCAGCTTAGTTATGGACAACTCCTACGAGCAGTACTTC

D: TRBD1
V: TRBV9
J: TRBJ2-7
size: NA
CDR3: CASSQGDNQFYEQYF
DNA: TGTGCCAGCAGCCAGGGGGACAACCAATTCTACGAGCAGTACTTC

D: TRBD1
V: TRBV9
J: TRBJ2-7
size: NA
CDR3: CASSSTGGVYEQYF
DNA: TGTGCCAGCAGCTCCACAGGGGGCGTGTACGAGCAGTACTTC

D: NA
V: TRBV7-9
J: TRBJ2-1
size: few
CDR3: CASSFLEGGFGNEQFF
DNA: TGTGCCAGCAGCTTCCTCGAAGGCGGCTTTGGTAATGAGCAGTTCTTC

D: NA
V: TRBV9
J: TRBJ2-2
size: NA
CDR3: CASSLLPGELFF
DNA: TGTGCCAGCAGCCTCCTCCCCGGGGAGCTGTTTTTT

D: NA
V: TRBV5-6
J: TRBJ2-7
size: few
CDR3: CASSYFREYEQYF
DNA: TGTGCCAGCAGCTACTTCCGGGAGTACGAGCAGTACTTC

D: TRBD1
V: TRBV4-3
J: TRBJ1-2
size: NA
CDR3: CASSQGAPTGQGYNGYTF
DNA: TGCGCCAGCAGCCAAGGAGCCCCGACGGGACAGGGGTATAATGGCTACACCTTC

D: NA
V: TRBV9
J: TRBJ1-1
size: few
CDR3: CASSAPREGPNTEAFF
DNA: TGTGCCAGCAGCGCCCCCCGAGAGGGGCCGAACACTGAAGCTTTCTTT

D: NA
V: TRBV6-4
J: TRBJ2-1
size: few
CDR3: CASSDSSGRVLDEQFF
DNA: TGTGCCAGCAGTGACTCCTCGGGCAGGGTATTGGATGAGCAGTTCTTC

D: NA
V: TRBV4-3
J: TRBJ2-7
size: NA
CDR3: CASSQEGGEQYF
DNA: TGCGCCAGCAGCCAAGAAGGTGGCGAGCAGTACTTC

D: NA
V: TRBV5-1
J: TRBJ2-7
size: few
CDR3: CASSWTVSYEQYF
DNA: TGCGCCAGCAGTTGGACGGTTTCCTACGAGCAGTACTTC

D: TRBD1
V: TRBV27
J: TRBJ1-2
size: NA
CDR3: CASRPTGNYGYTF
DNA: TGTGCCAGCAGACCGACAGGGAACTATGGCTACACCTTC

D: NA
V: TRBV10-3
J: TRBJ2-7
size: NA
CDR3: CAISEEGSSYEQYF
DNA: TGTGCCATCAGTGAAGAGGGGTCCTCCTACGAGCAGTACTTC

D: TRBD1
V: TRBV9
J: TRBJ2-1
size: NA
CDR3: CASSPTGSYNEQFF
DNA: TGTGCCAGCAGCCCGACAGGGTCCTACAATGAGCAGTTCTTC